The 8 T cell receptor beta chains below all came from one sample that was sequenced in a study of ipilimumab plus nivolumab after autologous stem cell transplantation. Clones were read by immunoSEQ multiplex PCR, and TCRdb kept only the in-frame ones, dropping some. This sample has more than 13,000 clones, with roughly 74% found just once. The sequenced sample was PBMCs, obtained in a trial of ipilimumab plus nivolumab as post-transplant consolidation. The receptors were gathered from a male donor with primary mediastinal lymphoma.

The sample holds one count of this clone. This chain uses TRBV2 with TRBJ1-4; D unclear. The CDR3 is made up of 15 amino acids. The germline V gene encodes CDR1 SNHLY and CDR2 FYNNEI. V lost 3 bases and J 5 bases, leaving 13 bases between the germline ends. The DNA for the CDR3 is TGTGCCAGCAGTGATATAGTCCTTGGAAATGAAAAACTGTTTTTT. Protein product: CASSDIVLGNEKLFF. Based on the CDR3 plus reference TRBV2 and TRBJ1-4, the full variable domain is EPEVTQTPSHQVTQMGQEVILRCVPISNHLYFYWYRQILGQKVEFLVSFYNNEISEKSEIFDDQFSVERPDGSNFTLKIRSTKLEDSAMYFCASSDIVLGNEKLFFGSGTQLSVL.

The chain has TRBV7-3 and TRBJ2-7; 7 bases are shared with TRBD1. With 7 bases clipped from V and 3 bases from J, the junction kept 3 bases outside the gene matches. CDR3 size: 12 residues. CDR1 and CDR2 from the germline V gene are SGHTA and FQGTGA. The CDR3 region is CASNPGGYEQYF. Here the CDR3 DNA reads TGTGCCAGCAATCCAGGGGGCTACGAGCAGTACTTC.

This clone came up a few times. The rearrangement links TRBV7-2 to TRBJ1-5; weak D call: TRBD1 (5 bases). V dropped 5 bases and J dropped 0 bases, with 11 bases sitting between them. This CDR3 has 15 amino acids. CDR1 is SGHTA and CDR2 is FQGNSA in the germline V gene. The CDR3 DNA is TGTGCCAGCAGCCCAGAGGGGTATAGCAATCAGCCCCAGCATTTT. Encoded protein: CASSPEGYSNQPQHF.

The chain uses TRBV2 and TRBJ1-1; no clear D. Germline V gene data show CDR1 as SNHLY and CDR2 as FYNNEI. CDR3 length: 14 amino acids. V was cut by 6 bases and J by 1 base, with 12 bases left in between. The CDR3 DNA reads as TGTGCCAGCAGCGAAAATGGAGGGAACACTGAAGCTTTCTTT. Amino acids: CASSENGGNTEAFF.

This chain joins TRBV10-1 and TRBJ2-5; no reliable D call. The length of the CDR3 is 13 residues. CDR1 is WNHNN, CDR2 SYGVQD, per germline (reference sequence). Trimming stripped 2 bases from V and 7 bases from J, with 11 bases between. The DNA for the CDR3 is TGCGCCAGCAGTGAGACGCTCATGGGGACCCAGTACTTC. Encoded protein: CASSETLMGTQYF.

This clone was recorded a few times. The chain joins TRBV5-1 to TRBJ2-7; 8 bases fit TRBD2. The CDR3 totals 14 residues. Trimming cost V 4 bases and J 2 bases; bases outside gene matches: 5. Germline loops: CDR1 SGHRS, CDR2 YFSETQ. CDR3 sequence: CASSPGGGAYEQYF. The CDR3 DNA reads as TGCGCCAGCAGCCCCGGGGGGGGTGCCTACGAGCAGTACTTC.

The CDR3, as DNA: TGTGCCAGCTCACCAGGCAGCTCTAACTATGGCTACACCTTC. As protein: CASSPGSSNYGYTF. The rearrangement links TRBV18 to TRBJ1-2; no clear D. This CDR3 is built from 14 residues. Trimming left V 2 bases short and J 0 bases short, with 7 bases between. Germline V gene lookup returns CDR1 KGHSH and CDR2 LQKENI.

J is TRBJ2-7 and V is TRBV20-1; D may be TRBD2 (5 bases). This CDR3 spans 11 amino acids. Trimming cost V 7 bases and J 5 bases, with 12 bases left between them. The germline CDR1 and CDR2 sequences are DFQATT and SNEGSKA (reference sequence). DNA of the CDR3: TGCAGTGTTTTCCGGGGAAACGAGCAGTACTTC. This gives the protein CSVFRGNEQYF.